This TCR beta chain was recorded in a study of T cell responses to AZD1222 COVID-19 vaccine. The CDR3 is 18 amino acids. Looked up from germline, CDR1 is SGHAT and CDR2 is FQNNGV. Losses at the gene ends were 5 bases for V and 1 base for J; bases not matched to a gene: 13. The assay was immunoSEQ multiplex PCR, and TCRdb's table has in-frame clones only and misses some. The profile shows approximately 100,000 clones, around 87% of them singletons. Pooled together were second doses at about 4 or about 12 weeks. The material sequenced was peripheral blood, taken 28 days after the second AZD1222 dose. The rearrangement joins TRBV11-2 to TRBJ2-2; TRBD2 matches 7 bases. The sequence derives from an adult who received the AZD1222 COVID-19 vaccine. In DNA, the CDR3 is TGTGCCAGCAGCCTTGGCGGATTCGTAGCGGGGAACACCGGGGAGCTGTTTTTT. Translation gives CASSLGGFVAGNTGELFF.